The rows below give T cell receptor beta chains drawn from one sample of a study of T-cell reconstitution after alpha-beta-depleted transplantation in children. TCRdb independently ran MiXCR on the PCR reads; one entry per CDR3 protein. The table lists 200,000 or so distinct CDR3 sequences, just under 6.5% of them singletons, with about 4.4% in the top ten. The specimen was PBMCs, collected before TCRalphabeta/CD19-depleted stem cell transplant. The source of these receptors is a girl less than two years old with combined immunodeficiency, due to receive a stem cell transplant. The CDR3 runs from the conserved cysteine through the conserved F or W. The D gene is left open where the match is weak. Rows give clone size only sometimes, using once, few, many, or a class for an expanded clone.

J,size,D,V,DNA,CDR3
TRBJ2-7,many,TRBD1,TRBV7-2,TGTGCCAGCAGCTCCTATCCCGGGACAGGGTTGGTATACGAGCAGTACTTC,CASSSYPGTGLVYEQYF
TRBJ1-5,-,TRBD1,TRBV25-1,TGTGCCAGCAGTGCCCAGGGGGGGAATAGCAATCAGCCCCAGCATTTT,CASSAQGGNSNQPQHF
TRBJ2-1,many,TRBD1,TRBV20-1,TGCAGTGCTAGGGGACAGGGTCACAATGAGCAGTTCTTC,CSARGQGHNEQFF
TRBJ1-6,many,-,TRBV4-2,TGTGCCAGCAGCCAAGACCCGACGCGGGATTCACCCCTCCACTTT,CASSQDPTRDSPLHF
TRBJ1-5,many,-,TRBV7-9,TGTGCCAGCAGATCAGACAGCCCCAATCAGCCCCAGCATTTT,CASRSDSPNQPQHF
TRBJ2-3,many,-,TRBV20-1,TGCAGTGCTAGTTTTTCGGCAGATACGCAGTATTTT,CSASFSADTQYF
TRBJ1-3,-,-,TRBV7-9,TGTGCCAGCAGCTTAGGGGAGGAATTCTCTGGAAACACCATATATTTT,CASSLGEEFSGNTIYF
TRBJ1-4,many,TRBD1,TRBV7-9,TGTGCCAGCAGCGCGCCGTCAGGGGGCACTAATGAAAAACTGTTTTTT,CASSAPSGGTNEKLFF
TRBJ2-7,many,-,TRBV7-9,TGTGCCAGCAGCTTAGGGAGTTCCTCCTCCTACGAGCAGTACTTC,CASSLGSSSSYEQYF
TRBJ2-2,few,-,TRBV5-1,TGCGCCAGCAGCTTCGAAGTGGGGACCGGGGAGCTGTTTTTT,CASSFEVGTGELFF
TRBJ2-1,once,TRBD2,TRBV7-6,TGTGCCAGCAGCTTCGAAGCGGGGTCGTCCAATGAGCAGTTCTTC,CASSFEAGSSNEQFF
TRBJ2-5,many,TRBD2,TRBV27,TGTGCCAGCAGTATAGCGGGGGGGCAAGAGACCCAGTACTTC,CASSIAGGQETQYF
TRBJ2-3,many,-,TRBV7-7,TGTGCTAGCAGCCGAGAAATCGCCTGGGGGGACACAGATACGCAGTATTTT,CASSREIAWGDTDTQYF
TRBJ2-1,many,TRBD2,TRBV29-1,TGCAGCGTCGACGGACTAGCGGGGGCCCCTCAGACCTACAATGAGCAGTTCTTC,CSVDGLAGAPQTYNEQFF
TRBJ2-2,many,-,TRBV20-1,TGCAGTGCGGTCCGGGACAACCGGGGCGGGGAGCTGTTTTTT,CSAVRDNRGGELFF
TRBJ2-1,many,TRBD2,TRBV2,TGTGCCAGCAGTGAAATAGGGGCTAGCGGGGACAATGAGCAGTTCTTC,CASSEIGASGDNEQFF
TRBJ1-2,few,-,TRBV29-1,TGCAGCGTTGAAGATCACCCAGCCTATGGCTACACCTTC,CSVEDHPAYGYTF
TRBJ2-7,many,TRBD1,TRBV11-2,TGTGCCAGTACCGGGACAGTGAGCTCCTACGAGCAGTACTTC,CASTGTVSSYEQYF
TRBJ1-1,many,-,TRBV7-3,TGTGCCAGCAGCTTAGGAGGCAAGACTGAAGCTTTCTTT,CASSLGGKTEAFF
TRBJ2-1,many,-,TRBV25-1,TGTGCCAGCAGTGATGAACAGTACAATGAGCAGTTCTTC,CASSDEQYNEQFF
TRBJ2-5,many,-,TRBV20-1,TGCAGTGCTAGAGAGCCCGGGTACCAAGAGACCCAGTACTTC,CSAREPGYQETQYF
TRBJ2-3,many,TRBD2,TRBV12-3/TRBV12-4,TGTGCCAGCAGTTGGACTAGCGTTAGCACAGATACGCAGTATTTT,CASSWTSVSTDTQYF
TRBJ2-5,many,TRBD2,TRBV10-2,TGCGCCAGCAGCCGTAGCGGGGGATCGCGAGAGACCCAGTACTTC,CASSRSGGSRETQYF
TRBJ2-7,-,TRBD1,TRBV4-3,TGCGCCAGCAGCCAAGACGCGACAGGGCGGGAGCAGTACTTC,CASSQDATGREQYF
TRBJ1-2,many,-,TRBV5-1,TGCGCCAGCAGCTTGGAGGGGCTAAATGGCTACACCTTC,CASSLEGLNGYTF
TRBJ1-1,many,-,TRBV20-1,TGCAGTGCGGCCAGGACGGCCACTGAAGCTTTCTTT,CSAARTATEAFF
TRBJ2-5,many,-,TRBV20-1,TGCAGTGCCCGAACTGGGGTAGCGGAGACCCAGTACTTC,CSARTGVAETQYF
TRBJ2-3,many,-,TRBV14,TGTGCCAGCAGCCAATTGAGCACAGATACGCAGTATTTT,CASSQLSTDTQYF
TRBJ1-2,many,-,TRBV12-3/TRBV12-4,TGTGCCAGCACCGCGGGGGGTGGCTACACCTTC,CASTAGGGYTF
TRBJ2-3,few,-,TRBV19,TGTGCCAGTAGTATAGGCCGAATAATTAGCACAGATACGCAGTATTTT,CASSIGRIISTDTQYF
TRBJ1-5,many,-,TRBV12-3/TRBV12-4,TGTGCCAGCAGTTTATCGGAGAATCAGCCCCAGCATTTT,CASSLSENQPQHF
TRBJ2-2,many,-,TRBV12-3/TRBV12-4,TGTGCCAGCAGTTTCGGGGGAGTCACCGGGGAGCTGTTTTTT,CASSFGGVTGELFF
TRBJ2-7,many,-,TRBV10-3,TGTGCCATCAGTGAGTTAGACTACTCCTACGAGCAGTACTTC,CAISELDYSYEQYF